This is a list of T cell receptor beta chains from one sample in a study of shared clonotypes between healthy human individuals. Assay: immunoSEQ multiplex PCR; the TCRdb copy retains only in-frame clones and omits some. The table lists about 1.1 million clones, about 80% of them singletons. The sequenced sample consisted of memory CD4+ T cells from PBMCs. These receptors came from a young man in good health. Some clones in this sample may be carry-over from other donors' samples. Each CDR3 is given with its conserved first and last residue. The order of the fields is J gene, D gene, clone size, V gene, CDR3 length, CDR3 DNA, CDR3 protein. D genes are given only for firm matches. A row's size may be missing; if present it is once, few, many or a size class.

>TRBJ2-6|.|few|TRBV7-2|17
TGTGCCAGCAGCTTAGGGGGCGGGACGGCTGGGGCCAACGTCCTGACTTTC
CASSLGGGTAGANVLTF
>TRBJ2-1|TRBD2|few|TRBV20-1|10
TGCAGTCCCTGGGAGGGGGAGCAGTTCTTC
CSPWEGEQFF
>TRBJ2-7|.|.|TRBV18|14
TGTGCCAGCTCACCCTCCCAGGGTCGGCGGGAGCAGTACTTC
CASSPSQGRREQYF
>TRBJ2-2|.|.|TRBV18|16
TGTGCCAGCTCACCTCTATCGGGGTTGAACACCGGGGAGCTGTTTTTT
CASSPLSGLNTGELFF
>TRBJ2-1|TRBD2|.|TRBV28|17
TGTGCCAGCAGAAAAAGACAGACTAGCGGGATTTACAATGAGCAGTTCTTC
CASRKRQTSGIYNEQFF
>TRBJ2-4|.|.|TRBV7-2|14
TGTGCCAGCAGCCCCGGGGGAGGAGGCCCGATTCAGTACTTC
CASSPGGGGPIQYF
>TRBJ2-1|.|.|TRBV6-1|13
TGTGCCAGCAGTGAAGCCTACGACGGTGAGCAGTTCTTC
CASSEAYDGEQFF
>TRBJ2-5|.|.|TRBV9|13
TGTGCCAGCAGCGTAGATTGGGGCGAGACCCAGTACTTC
CASSVDWGETQYF
>TRBJ1-5|TRBD1|.|TRBV5-1|13
TGCGCCAGCAGCCTGACAGGGATGCAGCCCCAGCATTTT
CASSLTGMQPQHF
>TRBJ2-7|TRBD2|.|TRBV5-4|15
TGTGCCAGCAGCCTACAAACCGGGACTAGCAGCGAGCAGTACTTC
CASSLQTGTSSEQYF
>TRBJ2-7|.|.|TRBV5-1|14
TGCGCCAGCAGCTTGGACCAACCCCCATACGAGCAGTACTTC
CASSLDQPPYEQYF
>TRBJ2-5|TRBD2|.|TRBV15|17
TGTGCCACCAGCAGGGGAGGGCTAGGGCTTTCGTCGGAGACCCAGTACTTC
CATSRGGLGLSSETQYF
>TRBJ1-2|TRBD1|.|TRBV6-5|14
TGTGCCAGCAGTTACACGCATGGACAGGGTGGCTACACCTTC
CASSYTHGQGGYTF
>TRBJ1-1|.|.|TRBV6-1|13
TGTGCCAGCAGCCCATATCGGGGCAATGAAGCTTTCTTT
CASSPYRGNEAFF
>TRBJ1-1|.|.|TRBV7-3|13
TGTGCCAGCAGCAATCAATTGAACACTGAAGCTTTCTTT
CASSNQLNTEAFF
>TRBJ2-7|TRBD1|.|TRBV5-4|15
TGTGCCAGCAGCGCCCGGGACAGGGGGGTTTACGAGCAGTACTTC
CASSARDRGVYEQYF
>TRBJ1-1|TRBD1|.|TRBV5-1|15
TGCGCCAGCAGCATGGGACAGGGTTTGAACACTGAAGCTTTCTTT
CASSMGQGLNTEAFF
>TRBJ2-1|.|.|TRBV4-2|14
TGTGCCAGCAGCCAAGGTTCTGGCTACAATGAGCAGTTCTTC
CASSQGSGYNEQFF
>TRBJ2-2|.|.|TRBV5-1|14
TGCGCCAGCAGCTTGGCGGCGAACACCGGGGAGCTGTTTTTT
CASSLAANTGELFF
>TRBJ2-1|.|.|TRBV27|20
TGTGCCAGCAGTTTATCTAGTGGCATGTCAGGGCTATACTCCTACAATGAGCAGTTCTTC
CASSLSSGMSGLYSYNEQFF
>TRBJ1-2|.|.|TRBV28|12
TGTGCCAGCAGTCTCAACAGCTATGGCTACACCTTC
CASSLNSYGYTF
>TRBJ2-3|.|.|TRBV30|12
TGTGCCTGGAGTGTACCTGTAGATACGCAGTATTTT
CAWSVPVDTQYF
>TRBJ1-1|.|.|TRBV9|14
TGTGCCAGCAGTCGGGCCTTTTTGAACACTGAAGCTTTCTTT
CASSRAFLNTEAFF
>TRBJ1-1|TRBD1|.|TRBV5-4|16
TGTGCCAGCAGCTCGAGGACAGGGGCCGGGGGCACTGAAGCTTTCTTT
CASSSRTGAGGTEAFF
>TRBJ2-1|.|.|TRBV5-4|15
TGTGCCAGCAGCTTGGACAGCTTCTCCTACAATGAGCAGTTCTTC
CASSLDSFSYNEQFF
>TRBJ1-2|.|.|TRBV7-9|13
TGTGCCAGCAGCTACACCGGGACTGATGGCTACACCTTC
CASSYTGTDGYTF
>TRBJ2-5|.|.|TRBV5-4|14
TGTGCCAGCATGAGAGGAGAAAGACAAGAGACCCAGTACTTC
CASMRGERQETQYF
>TRBJ1-1|TRBD1|.|TRBV7-2|14
TGTGCCAGCAGCTTCGCAGGGGGGGACACTGAAGCTTTCTTT
CASSFAGGDTEAFF
>TRBJ2-7|.|once|TRBV27|16
TGTGCCAGCAGTTTAGACGGCAGGGGATTATCCTACGAGCAGTACTTC
CASSLDGRGLSYEQYF
>TRBJ2-7|TRBD1|.|TRBV5-6|14
TGTGCCAGCAGCCGGGGACAGGTAAAGTACGAGCAGTACTTC
CASSRGQVKYEQYF
>TRBJ2-7|TRBD2|few|TRBV5-1|16
TGCGCCAGCAGCTTTTTAGGGATAGCGGGAGCCCACGAGCAGTACTTC
CASSFLGIAGAHEQYF
>TRBJ2-2|TRBD2|.|TRBV15|17
TGTGCCACCAGCAGAGATCGACTAGCGCAGAACACCGGGGAGCTGTTTTTT
CATSRDRLAQNTGELFF
>TRBJ2-1|TRBD1|.|TRBV2|14
TGTGCCAGCAGTGGGACAGGAGCCTTCAATGAGCAGTTCTTC
CASSGTGAFNEQFF
>TRBJ2-7|.|.|TRBV7-8|14
TGTGCCAGCAGCGCCGGGACTTACTCCTACGAGCAGTACTTC
CASSAGTYSYEQYF
>TRBJ2-2|.|.|TRBV2|15
TGTGCCAGCATCAAGACGGGAACGGGCACCGGGGAGCTGTTTTTT
CASIKTGTGTGELFF
>TRBJ2-3|.|.|TRBV7-9|11
TGTGCCAGCAGCTTCGGACCTACGCAGTATTTT
CASSFGPTQYF
>TRBJ2-5|TRBD1|.|TRBV7-2|15
TGTGCCAGCAGCGCCAGGACAGGGGGGCAAGAGACCCAGTACTTC
CASSARTGGQETQYF
>TRBJ1-1|.|.|TRBV7-3|13
TGTGCCAGCAGCCCCCCGGGGGGTACTGAAGCTTTCTTT
CASSPPGGTEAFF
>TRBJ2-2|.|.|TRBV9|11
TGTGCCAGCAGCTCCCACAGGGAGCTGTTTTTT
CASSSHRELFF
>TRBJ1-1|.|.|TRBV14|12
TGTGCCAGCAAAAGGGAGGGCACTGAAGCTTTCTTT
CASKREGTEAFF
>TRBJ2-4|.|many|TRBV14|17
TGTGCCAGCAGCCCCCCCTCCGGTAGGACACGGGCTAACATTCAGTACTTC
CASSPPSGRTRANIQYF
>TRBJ1-4|TRBD1|.|TRBV4-2|15
TGTGCCAGCAGCCAAGGATGGACAGGGGTTGAAAAACTGTTTTTT
CASSQGWTGVEKLFF
>TRBJ2-1|TRBD2|.|TRBV28|15
TGTGCCAGCAGTTTTGGCCTAGCGGGCACCAATGAGCAGTTCTTC
CASSFGLAGTNEQFF
>TRBJ2-3|TRBD2|.|TRBV6-6|15
TGTGCCAGCAGTCCCCGGACTAGCGGGTCAGATACGCAGTATTTT
CASSPRTSGSDTQYF
>TRBJ2-1|TRBD2|.|TRBV6-1|16
TGTGCCAGCAGTGAGGGGACTAGTAGGTCCTACAATGAGCAGTTCTTC
CASSEGTSRSYNEQFF
>TRBJ2-1|.|once|TRBV6-5|14
TGTGCCAGCAGCCTGAACCGATGGAACAATGAGCAGTTCTTC
CASSLNRWNNEQFF
>TRBJ1-2|.|few|TRBV5-4|12
TGTGCCAGCAGCTTTGAACAGGGCGGCTACACCTTC
CASSFEQGGYTF
>TRBJ2-7|.|.|TRBV19|13
TGTGCCAGTAGGACCCCAGGGGGAGGCGAGCAGTACTTC
CASRTPGGGEQYF
>TRBJ1-2|.|few|TRBV6-1|14
TGTGCCAGCAGCGGAAGTCAGCTGAACTATGGCTACACCTTC
CASSGSQLNYGYTF
>TRBJ2-5|.|.|TRBV29-1|10
TGCAGCGTTGGTAGGGAGACCCAGTACTTC
CSVGRETQYF
>TRBJ2-4|.|.|TRBV19|14
TGTGCCAGTAGGGGACAAGTGGCCAAAAACATTCAGTACTTC
CASRGQVAKNIQYF
>TRBJ2-5|.|.|TRBV29-1|11
TGCAGCGCCCTCACACAAGAGACCCAGTACTTC
CSALTQETQYF
>TRBJ2-5|.|.|TRBV9|15
TGTGCCAGCAGCGTAGTGTTCTTCGCGTGGGAGACCCAGTACTTC
CASSVVFFAWETQYF